This T cell receptor beta chain was documented in a study of shared clonotypes between healthy human individuals. This clone was seen a single time. Sequencing was performed with immunoSEQ multiplex PCR; in TCRdb, only in-frame clones are kept and a portion is missing. The profile covers 900,000 to 1,200,000 clones, with approximately 80% appearing a single time and roughly 0.55% taken by the ten largest. The CDR3 runs 14 residues. Trimming shortened V by 0 bases and J by 2 bases, and 9 bases separated the two germline ends. Germline values: CDR1 SGHRS, CDR2 YFSETQ. Each of the donors was a healthy adult who was HIV-negative and had not had a recent acute infection or vaccination.

Sequenced sample: memory CD4+ T cells from PBMCs. Subset of the sample: CD45RA-negative fraction. The TCR originated in a young man in good health. Some clones in this sample may be carry-over from other donors' samples. The chain has TRBV5-1 and TRBJ2-7; no definite D call. The CDR3 DNA reads as TGCGCCAGCAGCTTGGTCGGCAGTACCTACGAGCAGTACTTC. As protein: CASSLVGSTYEQYF.